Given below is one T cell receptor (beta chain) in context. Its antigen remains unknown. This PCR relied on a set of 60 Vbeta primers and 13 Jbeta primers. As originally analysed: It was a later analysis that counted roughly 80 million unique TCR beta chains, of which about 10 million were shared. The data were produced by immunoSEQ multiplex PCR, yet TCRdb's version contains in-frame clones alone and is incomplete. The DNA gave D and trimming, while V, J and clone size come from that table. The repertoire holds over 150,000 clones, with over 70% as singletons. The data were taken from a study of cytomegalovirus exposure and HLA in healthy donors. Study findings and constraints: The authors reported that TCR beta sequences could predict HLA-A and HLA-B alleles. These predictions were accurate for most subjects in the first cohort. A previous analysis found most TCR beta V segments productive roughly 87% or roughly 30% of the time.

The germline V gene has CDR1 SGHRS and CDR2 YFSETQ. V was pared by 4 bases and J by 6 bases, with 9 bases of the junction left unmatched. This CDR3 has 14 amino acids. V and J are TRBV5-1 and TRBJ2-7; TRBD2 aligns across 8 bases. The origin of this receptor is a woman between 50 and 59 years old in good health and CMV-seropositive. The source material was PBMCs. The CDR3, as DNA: TGCGCCAGCAGCATAAGCGGGAGTATCGGCGAGCAGTACTTC. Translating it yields CASSISGSIGEQYF.